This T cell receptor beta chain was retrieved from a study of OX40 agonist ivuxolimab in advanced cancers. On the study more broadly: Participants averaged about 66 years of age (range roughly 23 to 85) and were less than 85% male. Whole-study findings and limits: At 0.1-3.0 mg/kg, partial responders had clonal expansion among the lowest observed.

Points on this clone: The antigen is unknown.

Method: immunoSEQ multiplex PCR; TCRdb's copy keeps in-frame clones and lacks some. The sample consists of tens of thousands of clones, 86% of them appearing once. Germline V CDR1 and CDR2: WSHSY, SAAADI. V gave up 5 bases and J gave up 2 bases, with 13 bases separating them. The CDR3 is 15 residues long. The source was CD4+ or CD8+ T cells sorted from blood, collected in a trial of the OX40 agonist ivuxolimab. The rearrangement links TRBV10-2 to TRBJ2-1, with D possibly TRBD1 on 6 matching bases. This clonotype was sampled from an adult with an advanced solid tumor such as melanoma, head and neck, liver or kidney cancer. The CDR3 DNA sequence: TGCGCCAGCAGTAGCCCACAGGGAGCCTACAATGAGCAGTTCTTC. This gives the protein CASSSPQGAYNEQFF.